This TCR beta chain was retrieved from a study of T cells in Graves' hyperthyroidism and ophthalmopathy. Amplified TCR beta CDR3 regions came from RNA transcripts. During a first-round RT-PCR of the TCR CDR3, the HTBI primer set was used. MiXCR, run by TCRdb on the multiplex PCR reads, gives a single entry per CDR3 protein. The table includes under 650,000 distinct CDR3 sequences, roughly 17% detected once. The CDR3 is made up of 15 amino acids. Germline CDR1 SGHDN, CDR2 FVKESK. This clonotype came up once. One end of the junction does not line up with germline, which may come from a read error. This clonotype originated in a woman aged 25 to 39 with Graves' hyperthyroidism. This chain uses TRBV14 with TRBJ1-1, with a weak D call TRBD1 (6 bases). The sample comprised blood. The CDR3 spells CVSSQVTGMNTEAFF. The CDR3 DNA reads as TGTGTCAGCAGCCAAGTTACAGGGATGAACACTGAAGCTTTCTTT. Full variable domain (rest looked up from reference TRBV14 and TRBJ1-1): EAGVTQFPSHSVIEKGQTVTLRCDPISGHDNLYWYRRVMGKEIKFLLHFVKESKQDESGMPNNRFLAERTGGTYSTLKVQPAELEDSGVYFCVSSQVTGMNTEAFFGQGTRLTVV.